Listed here are 14 T cell receptor beta chains from one sample, sequenced in a study of blood T cells in healthy people across ages. It was with a sample-barcoded 5' primer and a J-beta primer mix that a second PCR of roughly 6 to 11 cycles was run. TCRdb reprocessed the 5' RACE reads via MiXCR and lists one record per CDR3 protein. Here the sample spans about 840,000 distinct CDR3 sequences, roughly 28% being singletons. Another study also made use of these data, one on T cells of mothers and their children.

Sequencing was performed on blood. These receptors all stem from a woman between 40 and 55 years old in good health.

This clonotype has a count of ten or more. V is TRBV9 and J is TRBJ2-3; D may match TRBD1 or TRBD2 (5 bases each). Per the germline V gene, CDR1 is SGDLS and CDR2 is YYNGEE. This CDR3 contains 14 residues. V was pared by 6 bases and J by 2 bases, with 13 bases between. Here the CDR3 DNA reads TGTGCCAGCACGAAGGGACGGTCCACAGATACGCAGTATTTT. As protein: CASTKGRSTDTQYF.

V gene TRBV4-1 combines with J gene TRBJ1-4; D perhaps matches TRBD1 (5 bases). The CDR3 covers 14 residues. Germline values: CDR1 MGHRA, CDR2 YSYEKL. Trimming stripped 5 bases from V and 6 bases from J, with 13 bases between. The CDR3 loop reads CASSGGVTDEKLFF. The CDR3 DNA reads as TGCGCCAGCAGCGGGGGAGTGACTGATGAAAAACTGTTTTTT.

The chain carries TRBV29-1 and TRBJ2-4; TRBD1 matches 11 bases. The J call may not be correct, given that the DNA end is closer to TRBJ2-7. Germline loops: CDR1 SQVTM, CDR2 ANQGSEA. The CDR3 has 14 amino acids. The DNA for the CDR3 is TGCAGCGTTGTTGTCGGGACAGGGGGGACCGAGCAGTACTTC. It translates to CSVVVGTGGTEQYF.

This clonotype was counted only a few times. This chain joins TRBV24-1 and TRBJ2-3; TRBD1 aligns across 12 bases. The V gene's germline CDR1 is KGHDR and CDR2 SFDVKD. With V trimmed by 3 bases and J by 5 bases, 5 bases remained unmatched. There are 16 residues in the CDR3. The CDR3 region is CATSDHRDRGRDTQYF. The CDR3 coding sequence is TGTGCCACCAGTGATCACCGGGACAGGGGGCGAGATACGCAGTATTTT.

This clonotype was seen many times. The chain links TRBV3-1 to TRBJ1-2; no reliable D call. V was cut by 1 base and J by 4 bases, with 13 bases left in between. Germline assignment: CDR1 LGHDT and CDR2 YNNKEL (reference sequence). The CDR3 runs 15 residues. Written as DNA, the CDR3 is TGTGCCAGCAGCCAAGGGGTCTCGCCCCTCTATGGCTACACCTTC. This codes for CASSQGVSPLYGYTF.

This clonotype was counted ten times or more. The chain has TRBV20-1 and TRBJ2-7; D is undetermined. Germline V gene lookup returns CDR1 DFQATT and CDR2 SNEGSKA (reference sequence). This CDR3 has 16 amino acids. V was trimmed by 5 bases and J by 0 bases, leaving 20 bases between them. DNA for the CDR3: TGCAGTGCTTCGGAAGAGTATGGGGTTCTCTCCTACGAGCAGTACTTC. Amino acids: CSASEEYGVLSYEQYF.

This clonotype was detected once. The V call is TRBV20-1, the J call TRBJ2-7; no definite D call. CDR3 length: 12 amino acids. Deletions cut 5 bases from V and 3 bases from J, with 11 bases between. In germline, CDR1 is DFQATT, CDR2 SNEGSKA (reference sequence). CDR3 amino acids: CSAGEFSYEQYF. The CDR3 DNA sequence: TGCAGTGCTGGTGAGTTTAGCTACGAGCAGTACTTC.

The chain couples TRBV7-2 to TRBJ1-6; TRBD1 is a possible D gene (5 bases). Trimming stripped 5 bases from V and 0 bases from J, with 11 bases between. Germline CDR1 SGHTA, CDR2 FQGNSA. The CDR3 sequence is 16 residues long. The CDR3 spells CASSLRASSYNSPLHF. The CDR3, as DNA: TGTGCCAGCAGCCTCAGGGCCAGCTCCTATAATTCACCCCTCCACTTT.

This clonotype was seen only a few times. The chain's CDR3 is CASRKRGRGQETQYF. Written as DNA, the CDR3 is TGTGCCAGCCGAAAAAGAGGCAGGGGGCAAGAGACCCAGTACTTC. The chain is built from TRBV28 and TRBJ2-5; 7 bases fit TRBD1. Per germline, CDR1 MDHEN and CDR2 SYDVKM. The J segment lost 2 bases and the V segment lost 8 bases, leaving 11 bases of the junction unmatched. There are 15 residues in the CDR3.

Ten or more counts support this clonotype. This rearrangement joins TRBV9 to TRBJ1-1; no clear D. Trimming left V 5 bases short and J 2 bases short, with 10 bases between. CDR1 and CDR2 from the germline V gene are SGDLS and YYNGEE. This CDR3 has 13 residues. CDR3 coding DNA: TGTGCCAGCAGTTCCGGACCTAACACTGAAGCTTTCTTT. Translated: CASSSGPNTEAFF.

The chain links TRBV4-3 to TRBJ1-1; D unclear. The CDR3 extends over 13 amino acids. CDR1 LGHNA and CDR2 YSLEER come from the germline V gene. Trimming took 0 bases from V and 10 from J, leaving 12 bases between them. Here the CDR3 reads CASSQERSETAFF. The CDR3 coding sequence is TGCGCCAGCAGCCAAGAGAGGTCAGAAACAGCTTTCTTT.

This clonotype appeared a few times. A single base separates this from a much larger clone, so it may be a read error. This chain links TRBV30 with TRBJ1-2; D unresolved. The CDR3 loop spans 15 amino acids. The germline CDR1 and CDR2 sequences are GTSNPN and SVGIG (reference sequence). With 4 bases removed from V and 7 bases from J, the gap between germline ends came to 22 bases. CDR3 sequence: CAWIPIGVSGSGYTF. Here the CDR3 DNA reads TGTGCCTGGATTCCCATCGGGGTTTCAGGTAGTGGCTACACCTTC.

This clonotype was seen repeatedly, ten times or more. The J gene is TRBJ2-7, the V gene TRBV15; a possible D gene is TRBD2 (5 bases). In germline, CDR1 is LNHNV, CDR2 YYDKDF (reference sequence). The V and J ends lost 11 bases and 7 bases respectively, with 24 bases between them. The CDR3 is 14 residues long. The CDR3 spells CASPIQRRQGEQYF. For the CDR3, the DNA is TGTGCCTCTCCAATCCAGCGGCGTCAAGGAGAGCAGTACTTC.

V is TRBV12-3 or TRBV12-4 and J is TRBJ2-7; TRBD1 aligns across 9 bases. After removal of 6 bases from V and 5 bases from J, the junction contained 11 bases not matched to a gene. The CDR3 extends over 15 amino acids. CDR3 in DNA: TGTGCCAGCAGCTTATTGGGGACAGGGACCCACGAGCAGTACTTC. As protein: CASSLLGTGTHEQYF.